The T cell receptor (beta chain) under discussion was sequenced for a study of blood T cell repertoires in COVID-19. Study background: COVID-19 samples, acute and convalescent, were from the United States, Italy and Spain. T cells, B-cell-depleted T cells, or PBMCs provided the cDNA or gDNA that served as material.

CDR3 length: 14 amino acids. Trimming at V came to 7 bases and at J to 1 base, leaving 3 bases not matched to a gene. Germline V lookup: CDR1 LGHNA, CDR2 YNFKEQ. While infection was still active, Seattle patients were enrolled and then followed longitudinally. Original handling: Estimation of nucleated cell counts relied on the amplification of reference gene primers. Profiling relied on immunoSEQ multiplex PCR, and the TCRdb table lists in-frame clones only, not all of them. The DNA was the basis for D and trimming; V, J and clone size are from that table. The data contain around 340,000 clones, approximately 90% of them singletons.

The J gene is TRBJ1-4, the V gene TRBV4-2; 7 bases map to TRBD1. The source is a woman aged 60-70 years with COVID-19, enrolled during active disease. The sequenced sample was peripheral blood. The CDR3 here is CASNRGETNEKLFF. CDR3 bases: TGTGCCAGCAACAGGGGCGAAACTAATGAAAAACTGTTTTTT.